The clone carrying this T cell receptor (beta chain) was recorded a few times. No antigen is known for it. Via MiXCR, TCRdb re-called the 5' RACE reads, giving one row per CDR3 protein. The sample has 85,000 to 130,000 distinct CDR3 sequences, about a sixth seen once; the top ten hold roughly 27%. There are 15 residues in the CDR3. The germline gives CDR1 SEHNR, CDR2 FQNEAQ (reference sequence). Trimming removed 3 bases from V and 5 bases from J; junction bases left unmatched: 4. The sample belongs to a study of T-cell memory formation after mild COVID-19. Turning to the study itself: Among the donors, TCR clusters were largely specific to each donor. General observations from the study: Pre-infection memory held some responding clones, suggesting pre-existing cross-reactive T cells responded.

The receptor was derived from an adult woman who had mild COVID-19 (a few samples of this study predate the infection). Cell type and time point are not known. The sample consisted of PBMCs or a T cell subset sorted from them (not recorded which). The chain has TRBV7-9 and TRBJ1-1; 12 bases agree with TRBD1. The CDR3 is CASSLGQGARTEAFF. The CDR3 DNA is TGTGCCAGCAGCTTGGGACAGGGGGCGAGGACTGAAGCTTTCTTT.